The following is a T cell receptor beta chain sequence with its context. These data are taken from a study of blood T cell repertoires in COVID-19. Study details: The samples span acute and convalescent COVID-19 from the United States, Italy and Spain. PBMCs, B-cell-depleted T cells, or T cells provided the cDNA or gDNA that made up the material.

How the authors handled the data: Reference gene primer amplification in the assay estimated nucleated cell counts. The repertoire was sequenced with immunoSEQ multiplex PCR; TCRdb's copy has only in-frame clones and lacks some. The DNA was the basis for D and trimming; V, J and clone size are from that table. This table holds under 150,000 clones, roughly four fifths found once. CDR3 size: 18 residues. Germline CDR1 SGHAT, CDR2 FQNNGV. The V segment lost 2 bases and the J segment 4 bases; nucleotides outside the gene matches: 12. The chain links TRBV11-2 to TRBJ2-1; 9 bases match TRBD2. The TCR originated in a woman in her forties or fifties with active or convalescent COVID-19. The sample comprised peripheral blood. This CDR3 reads CASSLSPPASGMYNEQFF. CDR3 coding DNA: TGTGCCAGCAGCTTATCCCCTCCAGCTAGCGGGATGTACAATGAGCAGTTCTTC. Variable domain in full (rest from reference TRBV11-2 and TRBJ2-1): EAGVAQSPRYKIIEKRQSVAFWCNPISGHATLYWYQQILGQGPKLLIQFQNNGVVDDSQLPKDRFSAERLKGVDSTLKIQPAKLEDSAVYLCASSLSPPASGMYNEQFFGPGTRLTVL.